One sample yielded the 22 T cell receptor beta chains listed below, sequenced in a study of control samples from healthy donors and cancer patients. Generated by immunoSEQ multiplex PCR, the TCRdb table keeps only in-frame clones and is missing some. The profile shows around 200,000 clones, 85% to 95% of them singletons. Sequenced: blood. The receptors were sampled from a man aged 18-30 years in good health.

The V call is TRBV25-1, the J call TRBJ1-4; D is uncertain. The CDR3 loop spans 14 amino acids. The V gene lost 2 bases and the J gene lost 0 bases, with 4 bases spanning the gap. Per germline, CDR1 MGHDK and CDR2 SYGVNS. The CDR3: CASSERPTNEKLFF. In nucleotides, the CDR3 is TGTGCCAGCAGTGAAAGGCCAACTAATGAAAAACTGTTTTTT. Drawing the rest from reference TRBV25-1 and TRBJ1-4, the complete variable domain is EADIYQTPRYLVIGTGKKITLECSQTMGHDKMYWYQQDPGMELHLIHYSYGVNSTEKGDLSSESTVSRIRTEHFPLTLESARPSHTSQYLCASSERPTNEKLFFGSGTQLSVL.

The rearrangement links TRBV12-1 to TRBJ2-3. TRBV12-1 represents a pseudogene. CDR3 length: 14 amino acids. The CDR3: CASSRWGAADTQYF. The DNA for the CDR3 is TGTGCCAGCAGCCGATGGGGGGCTGCAGATACGCAGTATTTT.

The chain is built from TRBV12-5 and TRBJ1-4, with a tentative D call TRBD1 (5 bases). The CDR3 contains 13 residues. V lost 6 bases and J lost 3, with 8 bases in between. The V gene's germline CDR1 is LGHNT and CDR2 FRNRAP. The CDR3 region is CASGRGSNEKLFF. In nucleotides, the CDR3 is TGTGCTAGTGGGCGGGGCTCTAATGAAAAACTGTTTTTT.

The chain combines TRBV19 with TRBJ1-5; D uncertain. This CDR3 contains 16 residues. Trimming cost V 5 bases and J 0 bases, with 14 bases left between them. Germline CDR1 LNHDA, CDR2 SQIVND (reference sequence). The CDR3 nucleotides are TGTGCCAGTAGTCTACAGCTTGCCAATAGCAATCAGCCCCAGCATTTT. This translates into CASSLQLANSNQPQHF.

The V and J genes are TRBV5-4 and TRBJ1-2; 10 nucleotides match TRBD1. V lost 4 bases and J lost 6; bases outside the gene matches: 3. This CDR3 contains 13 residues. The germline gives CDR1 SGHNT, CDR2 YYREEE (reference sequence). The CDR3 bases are TGTGCCAGCAGCAGACAGGGGGCCAATGGCTACACCTTC. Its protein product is CASSRQGANGYTF.

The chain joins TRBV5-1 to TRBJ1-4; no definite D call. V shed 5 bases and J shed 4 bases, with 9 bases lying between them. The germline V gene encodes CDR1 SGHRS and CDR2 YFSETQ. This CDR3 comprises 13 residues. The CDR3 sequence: CASRERVNEKLFF. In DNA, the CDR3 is TGCGCCAGCAGAGAGAGGGTTAATGAAAAACTGTTTTTT.

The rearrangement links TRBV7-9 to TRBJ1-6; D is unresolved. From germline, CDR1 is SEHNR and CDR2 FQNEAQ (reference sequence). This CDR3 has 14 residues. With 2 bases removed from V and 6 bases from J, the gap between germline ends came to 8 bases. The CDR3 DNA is TGTGCCAGCAGCTTACTGGACGGTAATTCACCCCTCCACTTT. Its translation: CASSLLDGNSPLHF.

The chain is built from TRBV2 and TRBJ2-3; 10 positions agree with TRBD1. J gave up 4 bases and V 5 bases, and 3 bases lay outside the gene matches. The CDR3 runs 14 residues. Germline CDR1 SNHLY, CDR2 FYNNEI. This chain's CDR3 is CASSPGTGADTQYF. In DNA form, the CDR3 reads TGTGCCAGCAGTCCCGGGACAGGGGCAGATACGCAGTATTTT. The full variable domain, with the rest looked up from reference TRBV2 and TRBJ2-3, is EPEVTQTPSHQVTQMGQEVILRCVPISNHLYFYWYRQILGQKVEFLVSFYNNEISEKSEIFDDQFSVERPDGSNFTLKIRSTKLEDSAMYFCASSPGTGADTQYFGPGTRLTVL.

CDR3 DNA sequence: TGTGCCAGCAGACGGGACAGCAACACCGGGGAGCTGTTTTTT. Encoded protein: CASRRDSNTGELFF. The V call is TRBV5-6, the J call TRBJ2-2, with 7 bases lining up with TRBD1. After removal of 5 bases from V and 2 bases from J, the junction contained 3 bases not matched to a gene. Germline V gene sequence: CDR1 SGHDT, CDR2 YYEEEE. This CDR3 region has 14 residues. Full variable domain (rest looked up from reference TRBV5-6 and TRBJ2-2): DAGVTQSPTHLIKTRGQQVTLRCSPKSGHDTVSWYQQALGQGPQFIFQYYEEEERQRGNFPDRFSGHQFPNYSSELNVNALLLGDSALYLCASRRDSNTGELFFGEGSRLTVL.

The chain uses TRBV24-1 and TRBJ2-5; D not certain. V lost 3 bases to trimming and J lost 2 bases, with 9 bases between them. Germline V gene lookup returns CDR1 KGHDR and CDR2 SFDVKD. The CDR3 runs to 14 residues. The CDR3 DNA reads TGTGCCACCAGTGATATAGGGCCGCAAGAGACCCAGTACTTC. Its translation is CATSDIGPQETQYF.

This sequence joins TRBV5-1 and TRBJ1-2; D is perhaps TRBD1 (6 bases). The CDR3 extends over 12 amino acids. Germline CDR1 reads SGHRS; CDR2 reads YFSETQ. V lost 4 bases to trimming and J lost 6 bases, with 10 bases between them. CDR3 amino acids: CASSTGNDGYTF. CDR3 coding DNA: TGCGCCAGCAGCACAGGGAATGATGGCTACACCTTC.

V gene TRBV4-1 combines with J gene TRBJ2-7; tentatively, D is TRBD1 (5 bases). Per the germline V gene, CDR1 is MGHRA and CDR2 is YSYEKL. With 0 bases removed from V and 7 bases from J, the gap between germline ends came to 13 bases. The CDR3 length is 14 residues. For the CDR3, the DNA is TGCGCCAGCAGCCAAGAAGGGGTACAAGGTGAGCAGTACTTC. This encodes CASSQEGVQGEQYF.

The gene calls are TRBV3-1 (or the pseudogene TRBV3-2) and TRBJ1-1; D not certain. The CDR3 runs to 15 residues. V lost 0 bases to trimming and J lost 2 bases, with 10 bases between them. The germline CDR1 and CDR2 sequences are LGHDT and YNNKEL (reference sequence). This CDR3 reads CASSQEHGYNTEAFF. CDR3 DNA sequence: TGTGCCAGCAGCCAAGAGCACGGGTATAACACTGAAGCTTTCTTT.

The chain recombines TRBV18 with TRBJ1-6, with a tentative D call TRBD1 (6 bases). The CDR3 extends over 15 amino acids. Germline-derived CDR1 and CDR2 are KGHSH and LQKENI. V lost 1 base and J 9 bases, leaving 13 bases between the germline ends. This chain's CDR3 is CASSPQGQGSSPLHF. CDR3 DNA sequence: TGTGCCAGCTCACCACAGGGTCAGGGGTCTTCACCCCTCCACTTT.

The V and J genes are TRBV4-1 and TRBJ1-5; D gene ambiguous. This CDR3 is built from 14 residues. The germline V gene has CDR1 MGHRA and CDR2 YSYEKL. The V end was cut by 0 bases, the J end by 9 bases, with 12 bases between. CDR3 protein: CASSQDHSGRPQHF. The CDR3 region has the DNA TGCGCCAGCAGCCAAGATCACTCCGGTAGGCCCCAGCATTTT.

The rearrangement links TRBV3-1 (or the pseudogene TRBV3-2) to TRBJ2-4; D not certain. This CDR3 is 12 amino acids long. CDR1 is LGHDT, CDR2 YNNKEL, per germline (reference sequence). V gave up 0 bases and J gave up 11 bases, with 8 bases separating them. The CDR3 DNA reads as TGTGCCAGCAGCCAAGATACCCGGGTTCAGTACTTC. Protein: CASSQDTRVQYF.

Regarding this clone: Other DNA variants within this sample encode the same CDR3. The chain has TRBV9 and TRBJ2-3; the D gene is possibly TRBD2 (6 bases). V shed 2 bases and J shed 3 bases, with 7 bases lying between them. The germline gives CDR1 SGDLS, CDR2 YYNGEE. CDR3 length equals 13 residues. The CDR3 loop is CASSVEGTDTQYF. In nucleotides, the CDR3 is TGTGCCAGCAGCGTGGAGGGGACAGATACGCAGTATTTT.

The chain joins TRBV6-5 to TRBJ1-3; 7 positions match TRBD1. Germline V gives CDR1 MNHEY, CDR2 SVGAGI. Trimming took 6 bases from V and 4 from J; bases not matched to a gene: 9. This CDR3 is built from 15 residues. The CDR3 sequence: CASSNLGGGGNTIYF. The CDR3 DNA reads TGTGCCAGCAGCAATTTAGGGGGCGGCGGAAACACCATATATTTT.

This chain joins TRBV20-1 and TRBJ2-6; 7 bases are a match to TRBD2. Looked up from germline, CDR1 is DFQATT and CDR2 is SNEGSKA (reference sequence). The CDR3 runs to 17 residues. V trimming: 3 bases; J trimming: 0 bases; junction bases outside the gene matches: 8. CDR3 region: CSASSIAGFSGANVLTF. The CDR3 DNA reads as TGCAGTGCTAGTTCGATAGCGGGCTTCTCTGGGGCCAACGTCCTGACTTTC.

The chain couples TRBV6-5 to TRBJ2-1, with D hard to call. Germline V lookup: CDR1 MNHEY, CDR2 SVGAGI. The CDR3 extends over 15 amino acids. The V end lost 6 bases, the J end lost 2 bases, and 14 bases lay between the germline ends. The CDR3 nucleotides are TGTGCCAGCAGCAGAGCCGTTCCCACCTACAATGAGCAGTTCTTC. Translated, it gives CASSRAVPTYNEQFF.

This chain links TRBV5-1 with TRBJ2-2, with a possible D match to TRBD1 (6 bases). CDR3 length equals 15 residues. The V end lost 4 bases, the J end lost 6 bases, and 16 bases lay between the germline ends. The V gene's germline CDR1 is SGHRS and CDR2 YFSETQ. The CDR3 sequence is CASSAYREGAGELFF. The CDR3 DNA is TGCGCCAGCAGCGCCTACAGGGAAGGGGCCGGGGAGCTGTTTTTT.

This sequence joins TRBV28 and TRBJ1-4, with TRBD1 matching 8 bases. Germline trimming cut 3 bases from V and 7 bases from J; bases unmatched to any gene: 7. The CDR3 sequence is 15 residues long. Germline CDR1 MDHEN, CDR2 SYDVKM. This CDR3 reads CASSFPGQGFEKLFF. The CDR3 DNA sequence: TGTGCCAGCAGTTTTCCCGGACAGGGCTTTGAAAAACTGTTTTTT.